The present TCR beta chain was sequenced within a study of blood T cells in healthy people across ages. Deletions cut 0 bases from V and 4 bases from J, with 21 bases between. The germline CDR1 and CDR2 sequences are DFQATT and SNEGSKA (reference sequence). The CDR3 totals 17 residues. A second PCR of roughly 7 to 11 cycles used a sample-barcoded 5' primer and a J-beta primer mix. TCRdb redid the calling of the 5' RACE reads with MiXCR, one entry per CDR3 protein. The table includes about 1.6 million distinct CDR3 sequences, roughly a third detected once. Researchers collected approximately 9.5 milliliters of peripheral blood from every single donor.

The receptor was isolated from a young woman in good health. The source material was blood. The chain carries TRBV20-1 and TRBJ1-2, with a tentative D call TRBD1 (5 bases). CDR3 bases: TGCAGTGCTAGAGATTCGAGGGATGCCAGGGACGGCTATGGCTACACCTTC. This gives the protein CSARDSRDARDGYGYTF.